This T cell receptor (beta chain) was captured in a study of T cell changes during pregnancy in multiple sclerosis. The germline V and J ends were trimmed by 6 bases and 3 bases, with 16 bases remaining between them. In germline, CDR1 is SGHRS, CDR2 YFSETQ. This CDR3 is built from 15 residues. This table comes from immunoSEQ multiplex PCR, and its TCRdb copy is limited to in-frame clones, with some not included. The sample includes approximately 50,000 clones, roughly nine tenths of them seen just once. The V call is TRBV5-1, the J call TRBJ1-3; maybe TRBD1 (5 bases). This sequence was found in a female donor with multiple sclerosis, enrolled in a pregnancy study. This specimen was CD4+ T cells from peripheral blood mononuclear cells, taken after pregnancy. The CDR3 protein is CASTLRGNDGNTIYF. The DNA of the CDR3 is TGCGCCAGCACCCTGCGGGGGAACGATGGAAACACCATATATTTT. The full variable domain, with the rest looked up from reference TRBV5-1 and TRBJ1-3, is KAGVTQTPRYLIKTRGQQVTLSCSPISGHRSVSWYQQTPGQGLQFLFEYFSETQRNKGNFPGRFSGRQFSNSRSEMNVSTLELGDSALYLCASTLRGNDGNTIYFGEGSWLTVV.